The rows below give T cell receptor beta chains drawn from one sample of a study of OX40 agonist ivuxolimab in advanced cancers. Sequencing was performed with immunoSEQ multiplex PCR; in TCRdb, only in-frame clones are kept and a portion is missing. The table includes around 35,000 clones, approximately 72% detected once. Here the sequenced sample was CD4+ or CD8+ T cells sorted from blood, taken in a trial of the OX40 agonist ivuxolimab. The receptors stem from an adult with an advanced solid tumor such as melanoma, head and neck, liver or kidney cancer. Each CDR3 is given without its conserved first and last residue.

v_gene | CDR3aa
TRBV28 | ASSSGMNTEAF
TRBV5-1 | ASSLDTERLPI
TRBV19 | ASSPLYRGTQY
TRBV11-2 | ASSEGTGGFTDTQY
TRBV7-9 | ASSSDGGAVETQY
TRBV7-8 | ASIRDRFDNEQF
TRBV7-8 | ASSLRSSYNSPLH
TRBV15 | ATSRVRRQGPFSHTIY
TRBV30 | ASGLVGDEQF
TRBV9 | ASSVTTTATTNTGELF
TRBV9 | ASSSKLGGGTEAF
TRBV7-9 | ASSSGSTGQPQH
TRBV28 | ASSQAGVVQF
TRBV6-4 | ASSDPAPQGQNYEQY